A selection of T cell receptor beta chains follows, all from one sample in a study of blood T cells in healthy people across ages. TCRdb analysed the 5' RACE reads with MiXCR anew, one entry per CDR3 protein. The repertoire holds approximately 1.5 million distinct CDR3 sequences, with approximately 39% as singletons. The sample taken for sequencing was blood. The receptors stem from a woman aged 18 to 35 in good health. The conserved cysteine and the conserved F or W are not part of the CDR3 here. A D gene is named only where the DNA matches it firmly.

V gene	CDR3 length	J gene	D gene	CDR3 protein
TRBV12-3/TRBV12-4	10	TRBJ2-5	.	ASRLTSETQY
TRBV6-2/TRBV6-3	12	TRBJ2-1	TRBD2	ASSGLGDSNEQF
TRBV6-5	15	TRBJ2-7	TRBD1	ASSYDLSGTGSYEQY
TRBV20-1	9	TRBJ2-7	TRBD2	GGTSENEQY
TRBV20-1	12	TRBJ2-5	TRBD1	SAPPGQHQETQY
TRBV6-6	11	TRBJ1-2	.	ASSYSGADGYT
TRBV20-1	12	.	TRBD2	SAREGTSGYEQY
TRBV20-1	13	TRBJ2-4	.	SAAGHVPLTDIQY
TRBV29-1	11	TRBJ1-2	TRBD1	SVETGGADGYT
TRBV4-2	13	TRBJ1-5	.	ASSQIPGSHQLQH